The clone carrying this TCR beta chain has just a few counts. CDR1 and CDR2 from the germline V gene are SGHTA and FQGNSA. V was clipped by 2 bases and J by 4 bases, with 18 bases between them. This CDR3 comprises 17 residues. Methods used by the authors: From reference gene primer amplification, estimates of nucleated cell counts were derived. Data came from immunoSEQ multiplex PCR; TCRdb stores just in-frame clones and leaves some out. Clone size and the V and J calls come from that table; the DNA yielded D and trimming. In the table there are fewer than 120,000 clones, 76% of which are singletons. The entry originates in a study of blood T cell repertoires in COVID-19.

This receptor was taken from a woman older than 75 with acute or convalescent COVID-19. The V gene is TRBV7-2, the J gene TRBJ2-1; the D gene is possibly TRBD1 (6 bases). Sequenced sample: peripheral blood. The CDR3 is CASSLRTGTRVYNEQFF. In DNA, the CDR3 is TGTGCCAGCAGCTTAAGGACCGGGACAAGGGTGTACAATGAGCAGTTCTTC.